This TCR beta chain was sequenced during a study of OX40 agonist ivuxolimab in advanced cancers. Looked up from germline, CDR1 is MNHEY and CDR2 is SMNVEV (reference sequence). CDR3 length equals 16 residues. With V trimmed by 3 bases and J by 4 bases, 10 bases remained unmatched. With respect to this clone: The antigen is undetermined.

The assay was immunoSEQ multiplex PCR, and TCRdb's table has in-frame clones only and misses some. The sample has more than 70,000 clones, 92% seen once. Overall study results and limits: Within 6 weeks, CD4+ and CD8+ blood T cells expanded clonally at 0.1 to 3.0 mg/kg.

The chain carries TRBV27 and TRBJ2-5, with TRBD2 matching over 8 bases. This receptor was obtained from an adult with an advanced solid tumor such as melanoma, head and neck, liver or kidney cancer. The material sequenced was CD4+ or CD8+ T cells sorted from blood, taken in a trial of the OX40 agonist ivuxolimab. The CDR3 here is CASSFSGGPGGETQYF. Written as DNA, the CDR3 is TGTGCCAGCAGTTTCAGCGGGGGCCCCGGGGGAGAGACCCAGTACTTC.